These T cell receptor beta chains were read from a single sample in a study of T cells of healthy individuals. TCRdb analysed the 5' RACE reads with MiXCR anew, one entry per CDR3 protein. The data contain 55,000 to 65,000 distinct CDR3 sequences, 15% to 20% of them seen just once; the ten biggest clones take up approximately 4.6%. All receptors derive from a human donor in good health. Both conserved end residues are part of each CDR3. The order of the fields is clone size, D gene, J gene, V gene, CDR3 protein. D genes are given only for firm matches. Size is stated for part of the rows, as once, few or many counts, or as a class when the clone is expanded.

many	-	TRBJ2-4	TRBV20-1	CSAATGSWNIQYF
-	TRBD2	TRBJ2-4	TRBV6-6	CAGGTSGRAGIQYF
-	-	TRBJ2-1	TRBV29-1	CSVEGAVPRNEQFF
-	TRBD2	TRBJ2-6	TRBV15	CATSTLTSGGGGANVLTF
many	-	TRBJ2-5	TRBV3-1	CASSQEQGYQETQYF
many	-	TRBJ2-3	TRBV24-1	CATSSGRIITDTQYF
-	-	TRBJ1-5	TRBV13	CASSLGYQPQHF
many	-	TRBJ2-5	TRBV2	CASSEAHQETQYF
many	-	TRBJ1-4	TRBV7-2	CASSPTGVNEKLFF
many	-	TRBJ1-6	TRBV6-6	CASSPQGYNSPLHF
many	TRBD2	TRBJ2-7	TRBV6-2/TRBV6-3	CASRTTSGRGYEQYF
once	-	TRBJ2-1	TRBV14	CASSQDLWDSYNEQFF
many	TRBD2	TRBJ2-3	TRBV12-3/TRBV12-4	CASSRLGLAGSTDTQYF
-	TRBD2	TRBJ2-7	TRBV11-2	CASRPTSGSTYEQYF
many	TRBD1	TRBJ1-4	TRBV5-4	CASSKGTGDVFEKLFF
-	TRBD2	TRBJ2-3	TRBV5-8	CASSGGGRSDTQYF
few	-	TRBJ2-3	TRBV3-1	CASSQVTTDTQYF
-	TRBD1	TRBJ2-6	TRBV19	CASRAGTGYSGANVLTF
few	-	TRBJ2-1	TRBV12-5	CASGLGGGNYNEQFF
many	-	TRBJ1-6	TRBV28	CASSFSTGFGSYNSPLHF
few	TRBD2	TRBJ2-2	TRBV28	CASTPRGVELFF
few	TRBD2	TRBJ2-1	TRBV27	CASRGLAGVGEQFF
many	-	TRBJ2-1	TRBV7-7	CASSFHEGNEQFF
medium-sized	TRBD1	TRBJ1-1	TRBV20-1	CSASRTQGAEAFF
many	TRBD2	TRBJ2-2	TRBV25-1	CASRGVGELFF
-	-	TRBJ2-7	TRBV6-6	CASSYAQGVNEQYF
few	TRBD2	TRBJ2-1	TRBV6-5	CASSYSPTSGVYNEQFF